The rows below give T cell receptor beta chains drawn from one sample of a study of blood T cell repertoires in COVID-19. TCRdb's copy holds only in-frame clones and misses some; the assay was immunoSEQ multiplex PCR. This table holds fewer than 120,000 clones, about 85% found once. The sample consisted of peripheral blood. The receptors derive from a human donor in a cohort sampled during active COVID-19. Both conserved end residues are part of each CDR3.

v_call cdr3_aa
TRBV11-2 CASSLGGQGVYEQYF
TRBV3-1/TRBV3-2 CASSPGGVSNEQYF
TRBV19 CASSTGQWRSPQYF
TRBV5-1 CASSRLTGGTEAFF
TRBV10-3 CAISLTSGGLQETQYF
TRBV5-4 CASRQDSNTGELFF
TRBV2 CASRSYSLAGAQETQYF
TRBV15 CATSRSGTPPYGYTF
TRBV27 CASSPSPPAGVSGELFF
TRBV11-3 CASSREGTGGIYEQYF
TRBV7-9 CASSWEGTSGYTDTQYF
TRBV3-1/TRBV3-2 CASRATGATNEKLFF
TRBV5-6 CASSLFWGGKGTEAFF
TRBV4-2 CASSRASGTGRSYTDTQYF
TRBV18 CASSPWGQGDDTQYF
TRBV6-5 CASSYSERNTEAFF
TRBV4-1 CASSPLAGGTDTQYF
TRBV6-6 CASSYSTGLGTEAFF
TRBV30 CAWNWAGTGTALFF
TRBV6-5 CASSRGTVTDTQYF
TRBV7-9 CASSSAGVGNIQYF
TRBV12-3/TRBV12-4 CASSFGAGYTF
TRBV28 CASSLDRGREKLFF
TRBV5-6 CASSYQGTGPTVTEAFF
TRBV13 CASSQNGQGGTDTQYF
TRBV18 CASSPGTSGIGEQFF
TRBV7-8 CASSLGGRVGGGYTF
TRBV10-1 CASSPAGADTQYF
TRBV29-1 CSLTGRGGGDTQYF
TRBV2 CASVVTGGTPLHF
TRBV19 CASGTGTTENYGYTF
TRBV6-4 CASSPQGVHEQFF
TRBV7-7 CASSADRAETQYF
TRBV10-3 CAIRSSNYNEQFF
TRBV6-4 CASSDSTSGHF
TRBV4-2 CASSQAITGYANQPQHF
TRBV5-4 CASRPLSLESGNTIYF
TRBV5-8 CASSSGHSVNEQFF
TRBV9 CASSVATNSYEQYF
TRBV9 CASSYSDRSSYEQYF
TRBV7-9 CASSRITGGPSTDTQYF
TRBV3-1/TRBV3-2 CASSQERDRYNEQFF
TRBV24-1 CATSQTGSSTDTQYF
TRBV7-2 CASSHRAGVNYEQYF
TRBV7-6 CASSFYPDRGTNEKLFF
TRBV27 CASSYLPTGIADTQYF
TRBV7-2 CASSSTPANTEAFF
TRBV28 CASSFRQGEVEKLFF
TRBV5-1 CASSLARGGGGDTQYF
TRBV15 CATSRDRIGDTEAFF